A single sample gave rise to the 21 T cell receptor beta chains below, sequenced in a study of shared clonotypes between healthy human individuals. CD8 cells regarded as naive lacked CD45RO, were positively chosen for CCR7, and omitted terminally differentiated effector memory CD45RA+ cells. Sequencing used immunoSEQ multiplex PCR; TCRdb keeps in-frame clones, though not all of them. The sample records about 2 million clones, over 85% being singletons. The specimen was naive CD8+ T cells sorted from blood. The receptor source for this set is a man between 18 and 29 years old in good health.

V is TRBV13 and J is TRBJ2-1; D uncertain. CDR1 is PRHDT, CDR2 FYEKMQ, per germline (reference sequence). The ends were cut back, 0 bases at V and 2 bases at J, with 11 bases in the middle. The CDR3 totals 16 residues. Here the CDR3 reads CASSLGGLKTYNEQFF. The CDR3 DNA follows: TGTGCCAGCAGCTTAGGTGGGCTAAAGACCTACAATGAGCAGTTCTTC.

With regard to this clone: The junction departs from germline at one end; a sequencing error may be responsible. This chain links TRBV5-1 with TRBJ2-7; no reliable D call. Germline loops: CDR1 SGHRS, CDR2 YFSETQ. The CDR3 runs to 13 residues. Here the CDR3 DNA reads TGCACCAGCAGAATGCCCAGCTCCTACGAGCAGTACTTC. The encoded protein is CTSRMPSSYEQYF.

This sequence joins TRBV4-3 and TRBJ2-2; no definite D call. Trimming removed 0 bases at V and 6 bases at J, with 11 bases between. Per germline, CDR1 LGHNA and CDR2 YSLEER. The length of the CDR3 is 15 residues. CDR3 nucleotides: TGCGCCAGCAGCCAAGATCATCCCAACCCCGGGGAGCTGTTTTTT. Encoded protein: CASSQDHPNPGELFF.

This clone was observed a few times. The same CDR3 also results from other DNA sequences found in this sample. This chain links TRBV7-9 with TRBJ2-5; D not certain. Trimming stripped 1 base from V and 4 bases from J, with 4 bases between. The CDR3 runs 12 residues. Germline lookup yields CDR1 SEHNR and CDR2 FQNEAQ (reference sequence). The CDR3: CASSLDGETQYF. In DNA form, the CDR3 reads TGTGCCAGCAGCTTAGATGGAGAGACCCAGTACTTC.

CDR3 loop: CATLSGELFF. The CDR3 region has the DNA TGTGCCACCCTATCCGGGGAGCTGTTTTTT. J is TRBJ2-2 and V is TRBV28; no clear D. Trimming took off 10 bases at V and 6 bases at J, with 6 bases between the two ends. Germline assignment: CDR1 MDHEN and CDR2 SYDVKM. The CDR3 has 10 residues.

J is TRBJ1-2 and V is TRBV5-5; D unclear. Germline values: CDR1 SGHKS, CDR2 YYEKEE (reference sequence). The CDR3 is 14 residues long. V gave up 0 bases and J gave up 5 bases, with 11 bases separating them. The CDR3: CASSLALHDYGYTF. The CDR3 bases are TGTGCCAGCAGCTTGGCCCTACACGATTATGGCTACACCTTC.

This chain connects TRBV9 to TRBJ1-2; 11 bases line up with TRBD1. After removal of 3 bases from V and 4 bases from J, the junction contained 2 bases not matched to a gene. The CDR3 is 14 amino acids. Germline V gene data show CDR1 as SGDLS and CDR2 as YYNGEE. CDR3 sequence (DNA): TGTGCCAGCAGCGGAGGGACAGGGGGCTATGGCTACACCTTC. As protein: CASSGGTGGYGYTF.

This chain uses TRBV7-9 with TRBJ1-2; D not resolved. The CDR3 is made up of 12 amino acids. Trimming shortened V by 0 bases and J by 8 bases, and 7 bases separated the two germline ends. The germline V gene has CDR1 SEHNR and CDR2 FQNEAQ (reference sequence). The DNA of the CDR3 is TGTGCCAGCAGCTTAGCGGCAGCCGGCTACACCTTC. Its protein is CASSLAAAGYTF.

This clone has just one count. This specimen includes other DNA sequences encoding the same CDR3. The rearrangement uses TRBV7-2 and TRBJ1-1; TRBD1 might be the D (5 bases). V lost 2 bases, J lost 1 base, and 5 bases lay in between. This CDR3 contains 13 residues. Germline CDR1 and CDR2: SGHTA and FQGNSA. CDR3 sequence: CASSLTGNTEAFF. In DNA form, the CDR3 reads TGTGCCAGCAGCTTAACAGGGAACACTGAAGCTTTCTTT.

The chain carries TRBV13 and TRBJ2-7; D tentatively reads TRBD1 or TRBD2 (6 bases each). The CDR3 spans 14 residues. V lost 5 bases and J lost 3, with 14 bases in between. Germline assignment: CDR1 PRHDT and CDR2 FYEKMQ (reference sequence). The CDR3, as DNA: TGTGCCAGCAGCCCCGGAGGGGGATTCTACGAGCAGTACTTC. It is translated as CASSPGGGFYEQYF.

The chain is built from TRBV7-8 and TRBJ1-5; a weak D match, TRBD1 (6 bases). Germline lookup yields CDR1 SGHVS and CDR2 FQNEAQ. V gave up 2 bases and J gave up 7 bases, with 12 bases separating them. The CDR3 is 14 residues long. CDR3 sequence: CASSLRQADQPQHF. The CDR3 coding sequence is TGTGCCAGCAGCTTACGACAGGCGGACCAGCCCCAGCATTTT.

The chain couples TRBV10-2 to TRBJ2-7, with TRBD2 matching over 15 bases. CDR1 and CDR2 (germline): WSHSY, SAAADI. V gave up 6 bases and J gave up 3 bases; unmatched junction bases: 3. The CDR3 sequence is 15 residues long. This CDR3 is CASREGLAGGYEQYF. The CDR3, as DNA: TGCGCCAGCAGAGAGGGACTAGCGGGAGGCTACGAGCAGTACTTC.

The chain is built from TRBV4-3 and TRBJ2-2, with 7 bases identical to TRBD1. CDR3 size: 13 residues. Germline assignment: CDR1 LGHNA and CDR2 YSLEER. Losses at the gene ends were 4 bases for V and 7 bases for J; bases not matched to a gene: 3. CDR3 DNA sequence: TGCGCCAGCAGCCTAGACAGGGTCGGGGAGCTGTTTTTT. It encodes CASSLDRVGELFF.

Comments on this clone: The sample holds other DNA sequences that translate to the same CDR3. The CDR3 sequence: CASSLRDNSYEQYF. As DNA, the CDR3 is TGTGCCAGCAGTCTACGGGACAACTCCTACGAGCAGTACTTC. The chain uses TRBV27 and TRBJ2-7; a possible D gene is TRBD1 (6 bases). The CDR3 loop spans 14 amino acids. V gave up 5 bases and J gave up 0 bases, with 11 bases separating them. Germline-derived CDR1 and CDR2 are MNHEY and SMNVEV (reference sequence).

V and J are TRBV5-1 and TRBJ2-7; 7 bases match TRBD1. CDR3 length equals 16 residues. Germline assignment: CDR1 SGHRS and CDR2 YFSETQ. Trimming at V came to 4 bases and at J to 0 bases, leaving 10 bases not matched to a gene. CDR3 bases: TGCGCCAGCAGCCACCCGAGGGGACAGAGCTCCTACGAGCAGTACTTC. Its translation: CASSHPRGQSSYEQYF.

Notes on this clone: Additional DNA sequences in this sample encode the identical CDR3. The J gene is TRBJ2-5, the V gene TRBV9; maybe TRBD1 (6 bases). Germline V lookup: CDR1 SGDLS, CDR2 YYNGEE. This CDR3 contains 14 residues. V was pared by 0 bases and J by 2 bases, with 8 bases between. The DNA for the CDR3 is TGTGCCAGCAGCGTAGGGGGGACACAAGAGACCCAGTACTTC. This sequence encodes CASSVGGTQETQYF.

The CDR3 reads CASPWDSTEAFF. Written as DNA, the CDR3 is TGTGCCAGCCCATGGGACAGCACTGAAGCTTTCTTT. The chain employs TRBV6-1 and TRBJ1-1; 7 positions match TRBD1. The CDR3 has 12 residues. J gave up 4 bases and V 8 bases, and 4 bases lay outside the gene matches. Germline V gene sequence: CDR1 MNHNS, CDR2 SASEGT.

A single count supports this clone. The chain recombines TRBV19 with TRBJ2-7; the D is unclear. V dropped 6 bases and J dropped 2 bases, with 11 bases sitting between them. The CDR3 runs 13 residues. Germline CDR1 and CDR2: LNHDA and SQIVND (reference sequence). As DNA, the CDR3 is TGTGCCAGTAGCCCCTATCTAGCCTACGAGCAGTACTTC. This gives the protein CASSPYLAYEQYF.

This sequence joins TRBV4-1 and TRBJ2-3; D remains ambiguous. CDR3 length: 17 amino acids. Trimming took 0 bases from V and 0 from J, leaving 13 bases between them. The germline gives CDR1 MGHRA, CDR2 YSYEKL. CDR3 in DNA: TGCGCCAGCAGCCAAGATTCGGCAGCCCCTAGCACAGATACGCAGTATTTT. Protein sequence: CASSQDSAAPSTDTQYF.

This rearrangement joins TRBV11-3 to TRBJ2-7; possible D gene TRBD2, 6 bases. The CDR3 covers 12 residues. Looked up from germline, CDR1 is SGHNT and CDR2 is YENEEA. CDR3 sequence (DNA): TGTGCTTCCGGCGGGAACTCCTACGAGCAGTACTTC. Its protein is CASGGNSYEQYF.

This chain joins TRBV27 and TRBJ2-1, with D perhaps given as TRBD1 or TRBD2 (5 bases each). The CDR3 has 14 amino acids. Germline-derived CDR1 and CDR2 are MNHEY and SMNVEV (reference sequence). Trimming shortened V by 2 bases and J by 6 bases, and 11 bases separated the two germline ends. The CDR3 loop is CASSLRSGSNEQFF. For the CDR3, the DNA is TGTGCCAGCAGTTTACGATCAGGGAGCAATGAGCAGTTCTTC.